This TCR beta chain was recovered during a study of response to subunit inactivated influenza vaccine. General study findings and limits: With each seasonal influenza vaccination, the authors suggested, few new T cells are recruited.

Germline assignment: CDR1 LNHNV and CDR2 YYDKDF (reference sequence). CDR3 size: 15 residues. Trimming took off 0 bases at V and 0 bases at J, with 6 bases between the two ends. One entry per CDR3 protein, called by TCRdb with MiXCR from the RT-PCR reads. The table lists 710,000 or so distinct CDR3 sequences, 15% to 19% of them singletons. This clonotype appeared many times. As yet, its antigen is unknown. The sample in question was PBMCs from blood, obtained roughly 13 days after vaccination. The receptor's source is a man aged 45-65 years who received an inactivated influenza vaccine. The V call is TRBV15, the J call TRBJ1-5, with D hard to call. CDR3 sequence reads: CATSRDKGSNQPQHF. CDR3 nucleotides: TGTGCCACCAGCAGAGATAAGGGTAGCAATCAGCCCCAGCATTTT.